This T cell receptor beta chain comes out of a study of T cells after yellow fever vaccination. On the study more broadly: Those fractions that held only low numbers of cells were prepared using the SMART-Seq v4 Ultra Low Input RNA kit.

The germline CDR1 and CDR2 sequences are SEHNR and FQNEAQ (reference sequence). This CDR3 is built from 11 residues. Trimming stripped 1 base from V and 6 bases from J, with 4 bases between. To note about this clonotype: The antigen is unknown.

A single record per CDR3 protein comes from TCRdb applying MiXCR to the 5' RACE reads. The sample holds hundreds of thousands of distinct CDR3 sequences, less than 20% seen once. Broader study findings: Boosting was followed by the reappearance of most primary-vaccination clones (roughly 95% CD4, about 89% CD8). Sorted repertoires could include abundant contaminating clonotypes from bulk cells.

This receptor was taken from a man aged 30 to 39 who received the YFV17D yellow fever vaccine. The sample was PBMCs, taken 15 days after the yellow fever booster vaccination. V usage is TRBV7-9 and J usage is TRBJ2-7; D is uncertain. Here the CDR3 reads CASSLVVEQYF. CDR3 nucleotides: TGTGCCAGCAGCTTAGTGGTCGAGCAGTACTTC.